This TCR beta chain is drawn from a study of beta chain features in type 1 diabetes (dated by TCRdb to about 2018). Looking at the study overall: Patients and healthy donors did not differ in mean age, gender distribution, total cell number or subset yield. A total of about 99,000,000 sorted cells were examined across all samples, and RNA yield correlated strongly with the number of cells per subset. The study compared TCRB repertoires of sorted circulating CD4+ T cell subsets between recently diagnosed type 1 diabetes patients and matched healthy donors. Whereas all 30 or so donors provided naive and central memory subsets, regulatory and stem cell-like memory subsets were isolated from just 8 patients and about 8 healthy donors. Beyond this particular receptor, the publication reports: Naive, central memory and regulatory TCRB repertoires appeared to be more similar among patients than among healthy donors. Because the HLA sub-analyses included only small numbers of individuals, any influence of HLA type on TCRB rearrangement was left unresolved. PCR may preferentially amplify shorter templates, but because patient and control samples were amplified and corrected together, any resulting skew would affect both groups equally. Because cDNA rather than genomic DNA was sequenced, highly expressing activated cells could have been over-represented, although no difference in activation and CD3 levels was found between groups. Fewer insertions and more nucleotide deletions at VDJ recombination sites were observed in patients with type 1 diabetes, implying thymic rearrangement abnormalities. A moderate but significant shortening of TCRB CDR3 length was observed in type 1 diabetes patients in all four CD4+ subsets.

From the cysteine through the phenylalanine, the CDR3 covers 14 amino acids. Left in the record is the CDR3 DNA by itself, 42 bases read in frame from the first base. V is cut by 5 bases and J by 3 bases, and the space between the germline ends is 14 bases. From the germline V gene, CDR1 is MNHNS and CDR2 is SASEGT. The entire isolated RNA was reverse transcribed using the High Capacity cDNA Reverse Transcription Kit, and thus expressed TCRB transcripts were sequenced. Naive, central memory and regulatory T cell samples underwent deep immunoSEQ sequencing, averaging around 4 million total reads per sample. Sorted cells were lysed in RLT buffer and RNA was extracted with DNase-treated RNeasy Micro or Mini kits, depending on cell number. Each cell subset was processed separately to prevent cross-contamination, with patient and healthy donor samples processed together. The immunoSEQ multiplex PCR was used to amplify TCRB sequences from cDNA, yielding 87-bp fragments that span the CDR3 region. The amplicons were sequenced using the Illumina HiSeq platform. As for the authors' bioinformatics: PCR bias was computationally corrected using synthetic template baselines, reads within Hamming distance 2 were collapsed, and singletons that could not be merged were discarded. Reads were aligned against IMGT so that V, D and J genes, CDR3 length and insertions or deletions at six rearrangement sites could be assigned. Within each subset, clonotype counts were normalized to the number of sorted cells before true diversity and Gini coefficients were calculated with the tcR R package. Repertoire sharing was quantified using the overlap coefficient calculated on TCRB nucleotide sequences. As a proxy for the pre-selection repertoire, out-of-frame TCRB sequences from naive cells were analyzed. This is the immuneACCESS table as TCRdb keeps it, with only in-frame sequences that have V and J called. A part of the clones is gone; compared with another copy, unresolved V genes explain less than half, and the rest is unexplained. V, J and clone size are taken as reported in that table, and D and trimming were inferred from the DNA itself. Recorded for this sample are hundreds of thousands of clones; roughly a sixth of them occurred a single time. The ten largest clones take up under 0.095% of the sample.

From each donor, a single peripheral blood sample of about 110 mL on average was drawn into heparinised tubes. A BD FACSAria II and a panel including CD45RO, CCR7, CD25, CD127, CD95 and CD27 were used to sort naive, central memory, regulatory and stem cell-like memory CD4+ T cells. A purity above 98% was achieved for all sorted populations. PBMCs were isolated right away by Lymphoprep density gradient centrifugation and were stained directly, without culture. To minimize batch effects, samples were stained and sorted in pairs, one healthy donor with one patient per experiment. This clone occurred a few times. Its antigen remains undetermined. No qualities accompany the bases; no much larger clone lies one base away.

This clonotype was obtained from a man aged 18 to 30 in good health. Sequenced material: naive CD4+ T cells from blood. Taken with the paper, the label for cell subset or site translates to: true naive CD4+ T cells. The V gene is TRBV6-1 and the J gene is TRBJ2-7; TRBD1 is a possible D gene, resting on 6 matching bases. This receptor has the CDR3 CASSPGTRGYEQYF. The nucleotide sequence is TGTGCCAGCAGTCCCGGGACAAGGGGCTACGAGCAGTACTTC.